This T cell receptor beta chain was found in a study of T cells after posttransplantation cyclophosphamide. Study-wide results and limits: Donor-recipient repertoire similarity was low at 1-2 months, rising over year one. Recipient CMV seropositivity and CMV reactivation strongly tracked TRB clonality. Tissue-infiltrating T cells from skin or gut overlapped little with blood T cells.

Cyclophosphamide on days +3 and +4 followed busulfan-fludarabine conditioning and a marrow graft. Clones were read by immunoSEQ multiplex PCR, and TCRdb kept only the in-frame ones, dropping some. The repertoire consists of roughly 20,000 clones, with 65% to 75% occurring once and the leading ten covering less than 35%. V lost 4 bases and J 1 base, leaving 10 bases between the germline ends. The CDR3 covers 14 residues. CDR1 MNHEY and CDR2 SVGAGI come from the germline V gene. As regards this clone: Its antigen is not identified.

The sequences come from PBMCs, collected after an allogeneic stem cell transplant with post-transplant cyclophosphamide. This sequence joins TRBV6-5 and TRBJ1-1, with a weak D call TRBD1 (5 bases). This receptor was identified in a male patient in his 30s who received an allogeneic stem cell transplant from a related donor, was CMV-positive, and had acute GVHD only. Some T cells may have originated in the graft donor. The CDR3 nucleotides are TGTGCCAGCAGTTGGCAGACAGCGAACACTGAAGCTTTCTTT. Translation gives CASSWQTANTEAFF.